This entry lists 20 T cell receptor beta chains sequenced from one sample in a study of blood T cells in healthy people across ages. Through a sample-barcoded 5' primer and a J-beta primer mix, a second PCR was run for roughly 7 to 12 cycles. TCRdb used MiXCR to reprocess the 5' RACE reads, holding one entry per CDR3 protein. The top ten hold around 20% of the sample, which has roughly 800,000 distinct CDR3 sequences, roughly 64% seen once. Sequences were obtained from blood. These receptors all stem from a man aged 25 to 45 in good health.

There are a few counts of this clonotype. The genes are TRBV20-1 and TRBJ2-1; 11 bases are shared with TRBD2. V trimming: 5 bases; J trimming: 12 bases; junction bases outside the gene matches: 9. Germline CDR1 DFQATT, CDR2 SNEGSKA (reference sequence). CDR3 length equals 13 residues. CDR3 nucleotides: TGCAGTGCTGATACTAGCGGGGGCCCCGGGCAGTTCTTC. Its translation is CSADTSGGPGQFF.

The CDR3 reads CSAPRIGGSSYNEQFF. CDR3 sequence (DNA): TGCAGTGCTCCACGAATCGGGGGGAGCTCCTACAATGAGCAGTTCTTC. V and J are TRBV20-1 and TRBJ2-1, with 7 nucleotides matching TRBD2. Per germline, CDR1 DFQATT and CDR2 SNEGSKA (reference sequence). J was trimmed by 0 bases and V by 5 bases; bases with no gene match: 10. CDR3 length equals 16 residues.

V usage is TRBV15 and J usage is TRBJ2-1, with D perhaps TRBD2 (7 bases). Germline V gene data show CDR1 as LNHNV and CDR2 as YYDKDF (reference sequence). This CDR3 spans 16 amino acids. V lost 5 bases and J 2 bases, leaving 16 bases between the germline ends. CDR3 bases: TGTGCCACCAGCGGATTTAGGGGGGGTGCCTACAATGAGCAGTTCTTC. Translation: CATSGFRGGAYNEQFF.

The chain uses TRBV28 and TRBJ2-1, with 8 bases identical to TRBD2. Germline V gene sequence: CDR1 MDHEN, CDR2 SYDVKM. The CDR3 covers 15 residues. The ends lost 2 bases at V and 10 bases at J; junction bases unmatched: 10. The CDR3 is CASSLSGAGAGEQFF. CDR3 in DNA: TGTGCCAGCAGTTTAAGCGGAGCGGGAGCGGGGGAGCAGTTCTTC.

The V gene is TRBV13, the J gene TRBJ1-2; D is perhaps TRBD1 (5 bases). Germline loops: CDR1 PRHDT, CDR2 FYEKMQ (reference sequence). Between the trimmed V and J ends, which lost 2 bases and 0 bases, there was a span of 10 bases. The CDR3 covers 15 residues. The DNA of the CDR3 is TGTGCCAGCAGCTTACAAGGGGCGTCTAACTATGGCTACACCTTC. Its protein product is CASSLQGASNYGYTF.

This chain links TRBV9 with TRBJ1-2; a weak D match, TRBD1 (5 bases). This CDR3 is built from 12 residues. V was cut by 3 bases and J by 5 bases, with 8 bases left in between. Germline V gene sequence: CDR1 SGDLS, CDR2 YYNGEE. The CDR3 loop reads CASSEGPYGYTF. CDR3 coding DNA: TGTGCCAGCAGCGAGGGGCCTTATGGCTACACCTTC.

This clonotype was seen a few times. The chain recombines TRBV20-1 with TRBJ2-3; 10 nucleotides match TRBD2. This CDR3 has 14 residues. Germline V gene data show CDR1 as DFQATT and CDR2 as SNEGSKA (reference sequence). With V trimmed by 6 bases and J by 2 bases, 5 bases remained unmatched. Here the CDR3 DNA reads TGCAGTGCGCTTACTAGCGGGGACACAGATACGCAGTATTTT. It codes for CSALTSGDTDTQYF.

On this clonotype: A read error may produce the germline difference seen at one junction end. This chain joins TRBV5-1 and TRBJ2-1, with D tentatively TRBD1 or TRBD2 (5 bases each). The CDR3 has 17 amino acids. Germline V gene data show CDR1 as SGHRS and CDR2 as YFSETQ. The CDR3 nucleotides are TGCACCAGCAGCTCATTAGCTCAGGGAGCCCCCTACAATGAGCAGTTCTTC. Translating it yields CTSSSLAQGAPYNEQFF. Filled out from reference TRBV5-1 and TRBJ2-1, the complete variable domain reads KAGVTQTPRYLIKTRGQQVTLSCSPISGHRSVSWYQQTPGQGLQFLFEYFSETQRNKGNFPGRFSGRQFSNSRSEMNVSTLELGDSALYLCTSSSLAQGAPYNEQFFGPGTRLTVL.

The chain has TRBV2 and TRBJ2-7, with D possibly being TRBD1 (6 bases). The assigned J gene may be wrong: the sequence end matches TRBJ2-5 better. The CDR3 has 14 residues. Per germline, CDR1 SNHLY and CDR2 FYNNEI. CDR3 amino acids: CASRTSQGAETQYF. Written as DNA, the CDR3 is TGTGCCAGTAGAACCTCACAGGGTGCGGAGACCCAGTACTTC.

The V and J genes are TRBV6-5 and TRBJ1-2; 7 positions match TRBD1. From germline, CDR1 is MNHEY and CDR2 SVGAGI. The CDR3 is 14 residues long. Trimming removed 2 bases from V and 6 bases from J; junction bases left unmatched: 6. CDR3 in amino acids: CASSYLRGPNGYTF. The CDR3 bases are TGTGCCAGCAGTTACCTTAGGGGGCCCAATGGCTACACCTTC.

The rearrangement uses TRBV9 and TRBJ2-1; TRBD2 aligns across 8 bases. CDR1 is SGDLS, CDR2 YYNGEE, per germline. This CDR3 has 16 residues. The V and J ends lost 0 bases and 0 bases, in that order; junction bases with no gene match: 2. For the CDR3, the DNA is TGTGCCAGCAGCGTAGCCGGGACTAGCTCCTACAATGAGCAGTTCTTC. Its protein is CASSVAGTSSYNEQFF. Combining the CDR3 with reference TRBV9 and TRBJ2-1 gives the whole variable domain DSGVTQTPKHLITATGQRVTLRCSPRSGDLSVYWYQQSLDQGLQFLIQYYNGEERAKGNILERFSAQQFPDLHSELNLSSLELGDSALYFCASSVAGTSSYNEQFFGPGTRLTVL.

This chain joins TRBV24-1 and TRBJ1-5; TRBD1 aligns across 8 bases. The J segment lost 5 bases and the V segment lost 2 bases, leaving 4 bases of the junction unmatched. This CDR3 spans 15 amino acids. Germline CDR1 reads KGHDR; CDR2 reads SFDVKD. DNA of the CDR3: TGTGCCACCAGTGATTCCCAGGGGGCGCATCAGCCCCAGCATTTT. This gives the protein CATSDSQGAHQPQHF.

The table lists this clonotype with a few counts. The V gene is TRBV3-1, the J gene TRBJ1-5; D possibly corresponds to TRBD1 (6 bases). The CDR3 totals 14 residues. CDR1 and CDR2 from the germline V gene are LGHDT and YNNKEL (reference sequence). Trimming stripped 1 base from V and 6 bases from J, with 10 bases between. The CDR3 spells CASSQGGHLQPQHF. In DNA form, the CDR3 reads TGTGCCAGCAGCCAAGGGGGACATCTTCAGCCCCAGCATTTT.

This chain connects TRBV24-1 to TRBJ1-5; weak D call: TRBD1 (5 bases). Trimming cost V 7 bases and J 1 base, with 10 bases left between them. The CDR3 is 14 amino acids. Germline V gives CDR1 KGHDR, CDR2 SFDVKD. CDR3 amino acids: CATSEEGSNQPQHF. In DNA form, the CDR3 reads TGTGCCACCAGCGAGGAGGGGAGCAATCAGCCCCAGCATTTT.

The chain couples TRBV6-5 to TRBJ2-5, with D unresolved. The end of the DNA aligns better with TRBJ2-7, so the J call may be wrong. The CDR3 runs to 15 residues. Germline V gene lookup returns CDR1 MNHEY and CDR2 SVGAGI. CDR3 residues: CASVTPSRNGYEQYF. The CDR3 DNA is TGTGCCAGTGTCACACCTTCACGGAACGGCTACGAGCAGTACTTC.

The chain uses TRBV29-1 and TRBJ2-3, with D maybe TRBD1 (6 bases). The germline V gene encodes CDR1 SQVTM and CDR2 ANQGSEA. The V gene lost 7 bases and the J gene lost 10 bases, with 15 bases spanning the gap. The CDR3 has 11 residues. The DNA for the CDR3 is TGCAGCGCTGCTCAGGGGATTGCGCAGTATTTT. The encoded protein is CSAAQGIAQYF.

This chain connects TRBV20-1 to TRBJ2-1; D gene uncertain. V dropped 6 bases and J dropped 0 bases, with 15 bases sitting between them. The CDR3 covers 15 residues. The V gene's germline CDR1 is DFQATT and CDR2 SNEGSKA (reference sequence). As DNA, the CDR3 is TGCAGTGCCGCGGAAAGTGTCAGCTCCTACAATGAGCAGTTCTTC. Translating it yields CSAAESVSSYNEQFF.

Only one count was recorded for this clonotype. V and J are TRBV6-2 or TRBV6-3 and TRBJ2-1, with D perhaps TRBD2 (5 bases). CDR1 MNHEY and CDR2 SVGEGT come from the germline V gene. This CDR3 region has 15 residues. V was shortened by 4 bases and J by 6 bases, with 16 bases between the two germline ends. In DNA form, the CDR3 reads TGTGCCAGCAGTTCCCCCCGGGGAGAAGGCAATGAGCAGTTCTTC. Translating it yields CASSSPRGEGNEQFF.

This clonotype was observed a handful of times. The chain links TRBV10-3 to TRBJ1-5, with TRBD1 identical over 7 bases. V trimming: 8 bases; J trimming: 5 bases; junction bases outside the gene matches: 21. The CDR3 contains 18 residues. The germline V gene has CDR1 ENHRY and CDR2 SYGVKD. The CDR3 reads CAILLDRERPAPDQPQHF. The CDR3 bases are TGTGCCATCCTCCTTGACAGGGAACGGCCTGCTCCGGATCAGCCCCAGCATTTT.

This sequence joins TRBV20-1 and TRBJ1-1; no clear D. The V and J ends lost 3 bases and 5 bases respectively, with 10 bases between them. The germline CDR1 and CDR2 sequences are DFQATT and SNEGSKA (reference sequence). There are 12 residues in the CDR3. In DNA, the CDR3 is TGCAGTGCTAGCGACGAGAAAACTGAAGCTTTCTTT. This translates into CSASDEKTEAFF.